This entry lists 22 T cell receptor beta chains sequenced from one sample in a study of blood T cell repertoires in COVID-19. Here immunoSEQ multiplex PCR was the method, and the copy in TCRdb shows in-frame clones only, minus some. The sample includes over 200,000 clones, roughly 86% seen only once; the top ten take roughly 2.5%. Sequenced sample: peripheral blood. The receptor source for this set is a woman aged 55-70 years with acute or convalescent COVID-19.

CDR3 loop: CSGAGVNEQFF. In nucleotides, the CDR3 is TGCAGCGGAGCGGGGGTCAATGAGCAGTTCTTC. The chain couples TRBV29-1 to TRBJ2-1, with 8 bases matching TRBD2. The J segment lost 6 bases and the V segment lost 7 bases, leaving 2 bases of the junction unmatched. The V gene's germline CDR1 is SQVTM and CDR2 ANQGSEA. The CDR3 covers 11 residues.

This clone was detected only once. As DNA, the CDR3 is TGTGCCAGTAGTATTTCCAGGGGGCCAGGGGAAAAACTGTTTTTT. Its protein product is CASSISRGPGEKLFF. The rearrangement joins TRBV19 to TRBJ1-4, with 8 bases that match TRBD1. The CDR3 spans 15 residues. Trimming removed 3 bases from V and 8 bases from J; junction bases left unmatched: 8. Germline CDR1 is LNHDA and CDR2 is SQIVND (reference sequence).

The chain recombines TRBV12-3 or TRBV12-4 with TRBJ1-2; no reliable D call. V was pared by 3 bases and J by 6 bases, with 11 bases between. The CDR3 length is 13 residues. DNA for the CDR3: TGTGCCAGCAGTTTTCCCGACGGGGATGGCTACACCTTC. This codes for CASSFPDGDGYTF.

The J gene is TRBJ1-3, the V gene TRBV5-1; D is uncertain. Germline assignment: CDR1 SGHRS and CDR2 YFSETQ. The V end was cut by 0 bases, the J end by 4 bases, with 8 bases between. The CDR3 totals 14 residues. The CDR3 sequence is CASSLGAQGNTIYF. The CDR3, as DNA: TGCGCCAGCAGCTTGGGGGCTCAGGGAAACACCATATATTTT.

The table lists this clone with a count of one. The CDR3 here is CASSKRTSTDTQYF. In nucleotides, the CDR3 is TGTGCCAGTAGTAAAAGGACTAGCACAGATACGCAGTATTTT. J is TRBJ2-3 and V is TRBV19; tentatively, D is TRBD2 (5 bases). CDR3 size: 14 residues. CDR1 is LNHDA, CDR2 SQIVND, per germline (reference sequence). The V gene lost 4 bases and the J gene lost 0 bases, with 8 bases spanning the gap.

The rearrangement uses TRBV5-1 and TRBJ2-7, with TRBD2 matching over 13 bases. V lost 0 bases to trimming and J lost 3 bases; unmatched junction nucleotides: 3. CDR3 length: 16 amino acids. CDR1 is SGHRS, CDR2 YFSETQ, per germline. CDR3 sequence reads: CASSLVLAGGSYEQYF. The CDR3 DNA is TGCGCCAGCAGCTTGGTACTAGCGGGAGGGAGCTACGAGCAGTACTTC.

This chain uses TRBV27 with TRBJ2-7, with TRBD1 matching over 12 bases. V was clipped by 9 bases and J by 6 bases; unmatched bases: 6. The CDR3 runs 13 residues. Germline V CDR1 and CDR2: MNHEY, SMNVEV (reference sequence). The CDR3 loop is CARYRDRGLEQYF. CDR3 coding DNA: TGTGCCAGGTACCGGGACAGGGGGCTCGAGCAGTACTTC.

V is TRBV7-9 and J is TRBJ1-2, with a tentative D call TRBD1 (5 bases). The CDR3 is 15 residues long. Trimming took 5 bases from V and 3 from J, leaving 16 bases between them. Germline CDR1 reads SEHNR; CDR2 reads FQNEAQ (reference sequence). This chain's CDR3 is CASSIGTLADYGYTF. CDR3 coding DNA: TGTGCCAGCAGCATCGGGACTCTGGCCGACTATGGCTACACCTTC.

This clone was counted between two and nine times. The chain employs TRBV24-1 and TRBJ2-5; no reliable D call. CDR3 length equals 12 residues. The V and J ends lost 6 bases and 5 bases respectively, with 9 bases between them. Per the germline V gene, CDR1 is KGHDR and CDR2 is SFDVKD. The CDR3 DNA reads TGTGCCACCAGTAGACTTGGGGAGACCCAGTACTTC. As protein: CATSRLGETQYF.

V and J are TRBV4-1 and TRBJ1-4, with 7 bases aligning to TRBD1. CDR1 is MGHRA, CDR2 YSYEKL, per germline. With 1 base clipped from V and 10 bases from J, the junction kept 9 bases outside the gene matches. There are 15 residues in the CDR3. The CDR3 DNA reads TGCGCCAGCAGCCAAGTGACAGGGACCCTGGGAAAACTGTTTTTT. It yields the protein CASSQVTGTLGKLFF.

V gene TRBV6-4 combines with J gene TRBJ2-1; TRBD1 agrees at 8 bases. The trim removed 6 bases at V and 7 bases at J, leaving 20 bases unmatched. The CDR3 contains 18 residues. CDR1 and CDR2 from the germline V gene are MRHNA and SNTAGT. CDR3 residues: CASSRFFPPGQALNEQFF. CDR3 coding DNA: TGTGCCAGCAGCCGGTTTTTTCCTCCGGGACAGGCTTTGAATGAGCAGTTCTTC.

The gene calls are TRBV6-2 or TRBV6-3 and TRBJ1-6; 7 nucleotides match TRBD1. This CDR3 region has 15 residues. Trimming removed 4 bases from V and 9 bases from J; junction bases left unmatched: 9. Germline CDR1 reads MNHEY; CDR2 reads SVGEGT. CDR3 protein: CASSSLPGQISPLHF. In DNA form, the CDR3 reads TGTGCCAGCAGTTCACTACCGGGACAGATTTCACCCCTCCACTTT.

The chain uses TRBV18 and TRBJ2-7; 10 bases are a match to TRBD2. Germline loops: CDR1 KGHSH, CDR2 LQKENI. The ends lost 4 bases at V and 2 bases at J; junction bases unmatched: 14. The CDR3 totals 18 residues. The CDR3 nucleotides read TGTGCCAGCTCACTCAGTGGTCCTAGCGGGAGTGATGCCTACGAGCAGTACTTC. Encoded protein: CASSLSGPSGSDAYEQYF. The full variable domain, with the rest looked up from reference TRBV18 and TRBJ2-7, is NAGVMQNPRHLVRRRGQEARLRCSPMKGHSHVYWYRQLPEEGLKFMVYLQKENIIDESGMPKERFSAEFPKEGPSILRIQQVVRGDSAAYFCASSLSGPSGSDAYEQYFGPGTRLTVT.

J is TRBJ1-2 and V is TRBV30, with D maybe TRBD1 (6 bases). The CDR3 sequence is 13 residues long. V lost 2 bases and J 8 bases, leaving 15 bases between the germline ends. Looked up from germline, CDR1 is GTSNPN and CDR2 is SVGIG (reference sequence). In nucleotides, the CDR3 is TGTGCCTGGAGTTATCAGGGGAAGGGCGGCTACACCTTC. This gives the protein CAWSYQGKGGYTF.

The V gene is TRBV6-1, the J gene TRBJ1-2; 7 positions match TRBD1. Germline V lookup: CDR1 MNHNS, CDR2 SASEGT. The CDR3 is 14 residues long. Losses at the gene ends were 3 bases for V and 3 bases for J; bases not matched to a gene: 4. The CDR3 protein is CASSDPTGHYGYTF. The CDR3 DNA reads TGTGCCAGCAGTGACCCGACAGGGCACTATGGCTACACCTTC.

For this clone: At the DNA level, this CDR3 is encoded by other sequences in the same sample as well. The chain combines TRBV29-1 with TRBJ2-7, with TRBD1 matching 10 bases. Trimming at V came to 7 bases and at J to 1 base, leaving 1 base not matched to a gene. This CDR3 has 12 amino acids. Germline V gives CDR1 SQVTM, CDR2 ANQGSEA. CDR3 sequence: CSAGQGSYEQYF. CDR3 nucleotides: TGCAGCGCGGGACAGGGGTCCTACGAGCAGTACTTC.

The V gene is TRBV27, the J gene TRBJ2-1; D might be TRBD1 (6 bases). Germline loops: CDR1 MNHEY, CDR2 SMNVEV (reference sequence). The ends were cut back, 5 bases at V and 4 bases at J, with 15 bases in the middle. This CDR3 has 15 residues. This CDR3 reads CASSIQGSPYNEQFF. As DNA, the CDR3 is TGTGCCAGCAGTATTCAGGGGTCCCCGTACAATGAGCAGTTCTTC.

The chain recombines TRBV19 with TRBJ1-2, with TRBD1 as a possible D gene (5 bases). The germline V gene encodes CDR1 LNHDA and CDR2 SQIVND (reference sequence). CDR3 length equals 12 residues. Between the trimmed V and J ends, which lost 2 bases and 8 bases, there was a span of 9 bases. The CDR3 DNA follows: TGTGCCAGTAGTATAAGCAGGGCAGGCTACACCTTC. Translation gives CASSISRAGYTF.

This clone appeared a few times. The chain has TRBV6-2 or TRBV6-3 and TRBJ2-7; D unresolved. The germline V gene encodes CDR1 MNHEY and CDR2 SVGEGT. Trimming removed 0 bases at V and 3 bases at J, with 15 bases between. The CDR3 sequence is 16 residues long. This CDR3 reads CASSYSNTRSGYEQYF. For the CDR3, the DNA is TGTGCCAGCAGTTACTCGAACACCCGGTCGGGCTACGAGCAGTACTTC.

This clone showed up just once. CDR3: CASSIGGGARTGELFF. The CDR3 DNA is TGTGCCAGTAGTATAGGGGGAGGGGCGAGGACCGGGGAGCTGTTTTTT. The J gene is TRBJ2-2, the V gene TRBV19, with 7 positions matching TRBD2. Losses at the gene ends were 1 base for V and 5 bases for J; bases not matched to a gene: 7. The CDR3 covers 16 residues. The germline CDR1 and CDR2 sequences are LNHDA and SQIVND (reference sequence).

This chain connects TRBV5-6 to TRBJ1-1, with 7 bases aligning to TRBD1. This CDR3 has 14 amino acids. Unmatched junction bases numbered 11, after V lost 2 bases and J lost 10 bases. CDR1 and CDR2 (germline): SGHDT, YYEEEE. The CDR3 loop is CASSFRDRDFGAFF. In DNA form, the CDR3 reads TGTGCCAGCAGCTTCCGGGACAGAGACTTCGGAGCTTTCTTT.

CDR3 sequence reads: CASRQGTLNSPLHF. For the CDR3, the DNA is TGTGCCAGCCGACAGGGGACGTTAAATTCACCCCTCCACTTT. This chain uses TRBV28 with TRBJ1-6; 8 nucleotides align to TRBD1. In germline, CDR1 is MDHEN, CDR2 SYDVKM. CDR3 length: 14 residues. V gave up 8 bases and J gave up 7 bases; unmatched junction bases: 7.